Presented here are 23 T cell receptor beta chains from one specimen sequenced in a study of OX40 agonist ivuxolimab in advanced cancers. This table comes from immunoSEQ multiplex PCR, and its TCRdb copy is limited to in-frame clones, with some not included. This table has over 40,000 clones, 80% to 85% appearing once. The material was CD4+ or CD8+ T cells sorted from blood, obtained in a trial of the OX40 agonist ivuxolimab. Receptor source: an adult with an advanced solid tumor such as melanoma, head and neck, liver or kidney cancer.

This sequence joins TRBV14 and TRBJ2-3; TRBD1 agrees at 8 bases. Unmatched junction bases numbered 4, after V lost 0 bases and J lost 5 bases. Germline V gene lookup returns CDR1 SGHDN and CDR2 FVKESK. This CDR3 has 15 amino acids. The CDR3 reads CASSQEVTGVDTQYF. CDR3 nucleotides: TGTGCCAGCAGCCAAGAAGTGACAGGGGTAGATACGCAGTATTTT.

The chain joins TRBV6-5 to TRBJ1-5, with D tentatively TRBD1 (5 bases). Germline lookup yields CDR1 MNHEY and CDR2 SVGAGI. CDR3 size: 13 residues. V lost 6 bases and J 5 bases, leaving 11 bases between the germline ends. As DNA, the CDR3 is TGTGCCAGCAGAGGGACTGTCGATCAGCCCCAGCATTTT. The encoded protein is CASRGTVDQPQHF.

The CDR3 nucleotides read TGTGCCAGCAGTTGGGGTCAGACTAATTCACCCCTCCACTTT. Its translation: CASSWGQTNSPLHF. The V gene is TRBV6-6, the J gene TRBJ1-6, with no clear D. Per germline, CDR1 MNHNY and CDR2 SVGAGI (reference sequence). Trimming took 4 bases from V and 6 from J, leaving 10 bases between them. This CDR3 comprises 14 residues.

CDR3 protein: CASSLAQAWETQYF. The CDR3 DNA is TGCGCCAGCAGCTTGGCGCAGGCATGGGAGACCCAGTACTTC. V and J are TRBV5-1 and TRBJ2-5; D call uncertain. Germline values: CDR1 SGHRS, CDR2 YFSETQ. This CDR3 spans 14 amino acids. Trimming removed 0 bases at V and 5 bases at J, with 11 bases between. Drawing the rest from reference TRBV5-1 and TRBJ2-5, the complete variable domain is KAGVTQTPRYLIKTRGQQVTLSCSPISGHRSVSWYQQTPGQGLQFLFEYFSETQRNKGNFPGRFSGRQFSNSRSEMNVSTLELGDSALYLCASSLAQAWETQYFGPGTRLLVL.

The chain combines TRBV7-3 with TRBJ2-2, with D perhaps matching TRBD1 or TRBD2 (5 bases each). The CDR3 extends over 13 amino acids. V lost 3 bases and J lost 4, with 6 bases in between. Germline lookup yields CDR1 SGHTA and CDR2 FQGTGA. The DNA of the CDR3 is TGTGCCAGCAGCTTTGGGGGCACCGGGGAGCTGTTTTTT. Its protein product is CASSFGGTGELFF.

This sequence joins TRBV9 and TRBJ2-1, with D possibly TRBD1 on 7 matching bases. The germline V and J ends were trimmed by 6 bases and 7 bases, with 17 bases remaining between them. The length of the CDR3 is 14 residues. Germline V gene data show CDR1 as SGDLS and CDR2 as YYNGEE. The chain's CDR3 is CASTPGDRRNEQFF. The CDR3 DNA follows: TGTGCCAGCACCCCGGGGGACAGACGTAATGAGCAGTTCTTC.

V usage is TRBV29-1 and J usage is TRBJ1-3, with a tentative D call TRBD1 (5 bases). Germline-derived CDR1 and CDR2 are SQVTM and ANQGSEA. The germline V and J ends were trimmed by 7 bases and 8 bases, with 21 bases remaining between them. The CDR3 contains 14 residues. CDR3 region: CSAGGGRQGDTIYF. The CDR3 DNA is TGCAGCGCCGGAGGCGGCAGACAAGGGGACACCATATATTTT.

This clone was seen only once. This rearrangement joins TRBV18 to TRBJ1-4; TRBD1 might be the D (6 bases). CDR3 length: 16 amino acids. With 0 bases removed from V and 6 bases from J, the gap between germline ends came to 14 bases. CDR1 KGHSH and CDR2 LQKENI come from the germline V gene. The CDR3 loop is CASSPPRQARDEKLFF. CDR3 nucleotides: TGTGCCAGCTCACCACCCCGACAGGCGAGGGATGAAAAACTGTTTTTT.

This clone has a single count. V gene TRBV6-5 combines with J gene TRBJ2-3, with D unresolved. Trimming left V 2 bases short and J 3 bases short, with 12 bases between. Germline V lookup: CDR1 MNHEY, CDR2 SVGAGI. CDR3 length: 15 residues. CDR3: CASSYRTPQTDTQYF. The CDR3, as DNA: TGTGCCAGCAGTTACAGGACCCCTCAAACAGATACGCAGTATTTT.

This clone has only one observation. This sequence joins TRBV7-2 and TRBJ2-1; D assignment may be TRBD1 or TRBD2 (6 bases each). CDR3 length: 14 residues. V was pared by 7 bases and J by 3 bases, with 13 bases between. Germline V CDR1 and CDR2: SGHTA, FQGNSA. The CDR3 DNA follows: TGTGCCAGCACCCTAGGGGGGAACTACAATGAGCAGTTCTTC. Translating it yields CASTLGGNYNEQFF. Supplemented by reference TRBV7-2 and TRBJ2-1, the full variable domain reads GAGVSQSPSNKVTEKGKDVELRCDPISGHTALYWYRQSLGQGLEFLIYFQGNSAPDKSGLPSDRFSAERTGGSVSTLTIQRTQQEDSAVYLCASTLGGNYNEQFFGPGTRLTVL.

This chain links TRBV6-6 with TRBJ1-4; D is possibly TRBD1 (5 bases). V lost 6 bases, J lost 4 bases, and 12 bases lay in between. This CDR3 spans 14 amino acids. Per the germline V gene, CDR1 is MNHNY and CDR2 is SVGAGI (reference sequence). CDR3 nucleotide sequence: TGTGCCAGCAGGGGGGGAGGGGTTAATGAAAAACTGTTTTTT. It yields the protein CASRGGGVNEKLFF.

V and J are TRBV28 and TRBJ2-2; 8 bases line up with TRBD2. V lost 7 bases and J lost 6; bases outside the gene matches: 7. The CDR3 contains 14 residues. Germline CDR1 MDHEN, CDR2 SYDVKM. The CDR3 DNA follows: TGTGCCAGCACCCCGGGGGGGTGGTCCGGGGAGCTGTTTTTT. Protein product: CASTPGGWSGELFF.

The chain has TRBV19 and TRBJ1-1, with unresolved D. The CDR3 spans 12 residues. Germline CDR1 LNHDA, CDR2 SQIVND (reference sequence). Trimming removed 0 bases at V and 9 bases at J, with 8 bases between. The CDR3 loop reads CASSIDLSQAFF. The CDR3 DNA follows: TGTGCCAGTAGTATAGACCTCAGTCAAGCTTTCTTT.

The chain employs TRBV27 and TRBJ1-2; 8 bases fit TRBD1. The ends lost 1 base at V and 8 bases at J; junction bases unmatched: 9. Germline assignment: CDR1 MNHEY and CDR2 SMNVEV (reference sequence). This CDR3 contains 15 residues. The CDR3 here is CASSLLWQGAGGYTF. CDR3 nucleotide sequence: TGTGCCAGCAGTTTATTGTGGCAGGGGGCAGGAGGCTACACCTTC.

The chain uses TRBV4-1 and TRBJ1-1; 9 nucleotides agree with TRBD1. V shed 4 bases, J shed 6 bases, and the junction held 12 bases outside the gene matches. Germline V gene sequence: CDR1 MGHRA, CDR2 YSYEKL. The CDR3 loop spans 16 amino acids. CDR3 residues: CASSPSPGQGTPEAFF. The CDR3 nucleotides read TGCGCCAGCAGCCCGAGCCCCGGACAGGGGACCCCTGAAGCTTTCTTT.

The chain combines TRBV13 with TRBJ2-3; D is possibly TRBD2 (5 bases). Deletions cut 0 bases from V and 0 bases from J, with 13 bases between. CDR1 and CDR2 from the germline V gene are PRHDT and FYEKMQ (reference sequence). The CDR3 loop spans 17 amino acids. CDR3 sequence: CASSLGLKAGSTDTQYF. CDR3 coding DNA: TGTGCCAGCAGCTTAGGCCTAAAGGCGGGCAGCACAGATACGCAGTATTTT.

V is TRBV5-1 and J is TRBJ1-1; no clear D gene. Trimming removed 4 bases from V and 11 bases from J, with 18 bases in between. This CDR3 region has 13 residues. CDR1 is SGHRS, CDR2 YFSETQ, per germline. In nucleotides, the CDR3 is TGCGCCAGCAGCCCCAGTACTCACGAATGGGCTTTCTTT. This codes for CASSPSTHEWAFF.

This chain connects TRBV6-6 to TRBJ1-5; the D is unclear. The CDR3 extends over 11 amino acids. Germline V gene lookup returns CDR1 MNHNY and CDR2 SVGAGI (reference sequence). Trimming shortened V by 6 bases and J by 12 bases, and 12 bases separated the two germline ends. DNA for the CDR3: TGTGCCAGCAGCCGGCCGGAGGGCCAGCATTTT. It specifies CASSRPEGQHF.

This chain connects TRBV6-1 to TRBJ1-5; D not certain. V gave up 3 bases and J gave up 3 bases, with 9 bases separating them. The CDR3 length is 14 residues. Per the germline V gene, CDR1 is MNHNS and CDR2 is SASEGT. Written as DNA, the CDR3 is TGTGCCAGCAGTGATCGGCGGATCAATCAGCCCCAGCATTTT. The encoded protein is CASSDRRINQPQHF.

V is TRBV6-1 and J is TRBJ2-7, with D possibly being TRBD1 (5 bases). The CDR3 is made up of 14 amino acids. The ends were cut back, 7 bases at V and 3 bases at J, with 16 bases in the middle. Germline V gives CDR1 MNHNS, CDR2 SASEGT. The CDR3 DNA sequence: TGTGCCAGCACCAGGGCCGTTTCCCACTACGAGCAGTACTTC. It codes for CASTRAVSHYEQYF.

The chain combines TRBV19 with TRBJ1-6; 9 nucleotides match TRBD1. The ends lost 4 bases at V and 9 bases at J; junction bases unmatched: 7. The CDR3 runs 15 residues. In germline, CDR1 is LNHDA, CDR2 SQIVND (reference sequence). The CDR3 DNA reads TGTGCCAGTAGTACGGCGACAGGGGGGGCTTCACCCCTCCACTTT. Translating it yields CASSTATGGASPLHF.

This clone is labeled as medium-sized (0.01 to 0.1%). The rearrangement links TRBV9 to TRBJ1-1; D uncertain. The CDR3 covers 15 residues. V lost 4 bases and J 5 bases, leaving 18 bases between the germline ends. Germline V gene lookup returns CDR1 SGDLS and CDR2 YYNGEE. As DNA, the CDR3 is TGTGCCAGCAGCCCCGTGGGTGGGGAAACTACTGAAGCTTTCTTT. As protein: CASSPVGGETTEAFF.

The chain's CDR3 is CASSFGKASSYNEQFF. In DNA, the CDR3 is TGTGCCAGCAGCTTTGGGAAGGCGAGCTCCTACAATGAGCAGTTCTTC. J is TRBJ2-1 and V is TRBV11-3; the D is unclear. Germline V lookup: CDR1 SGHNT, CDR2 YENEEA. V shed 3 bases and J shed 0 bases, with 12 bases lying between them. This CDR3 has 16 residues.